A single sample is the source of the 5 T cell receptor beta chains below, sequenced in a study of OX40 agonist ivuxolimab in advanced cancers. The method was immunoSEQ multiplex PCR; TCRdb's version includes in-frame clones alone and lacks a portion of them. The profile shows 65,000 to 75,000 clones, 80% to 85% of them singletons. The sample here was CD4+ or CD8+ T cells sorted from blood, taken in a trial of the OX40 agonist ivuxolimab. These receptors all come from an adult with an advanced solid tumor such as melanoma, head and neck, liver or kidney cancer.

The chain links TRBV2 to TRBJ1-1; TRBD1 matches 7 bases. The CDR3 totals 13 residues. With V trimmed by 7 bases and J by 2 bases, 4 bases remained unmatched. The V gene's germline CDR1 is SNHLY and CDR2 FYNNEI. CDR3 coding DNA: TGTGCCAGCAAGGCAGGGGGAAACACTGAAGCTTTCTTT. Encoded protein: CASKAGGNTEAFF. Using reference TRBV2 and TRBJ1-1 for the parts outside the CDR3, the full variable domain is EPEVTQTPSHQVTQMGQEVILRCVPISNHLYFYWYRQILGQKVEFLVSFYNNEISEKSEIFDDQFSVERPDGSNFTLKIRSTKLEDSAMYFCASKAGGNTEAFFGQGTRLTVV.

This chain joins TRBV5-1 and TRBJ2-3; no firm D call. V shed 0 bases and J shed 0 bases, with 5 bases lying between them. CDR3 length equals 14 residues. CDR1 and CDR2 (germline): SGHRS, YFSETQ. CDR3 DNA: TGCGCCAGCAGCTTGGCTCAGAGCACAGATACGCAGTATTTT. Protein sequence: CASSLAQSTDTQYF.

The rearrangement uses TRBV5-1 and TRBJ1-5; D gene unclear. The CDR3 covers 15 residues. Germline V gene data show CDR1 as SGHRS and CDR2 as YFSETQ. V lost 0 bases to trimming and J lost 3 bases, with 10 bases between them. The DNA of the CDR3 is TGCGCCAGCAGCTTGGGACCGGGAAACAATCAGCCCCAGCATTTT. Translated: CASSLGPGNNQPQHF.

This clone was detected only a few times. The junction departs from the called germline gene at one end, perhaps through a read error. The CDR3: CASSFAETGVWIF. In DNA form, the CDR3 reads TGCGCCAGCAGCTTCGCCGAGACGGGCGTGTGGATCTTC. The chain recombines TRBV5-1 with TRBJ2-1, with D uncertain. The CDR3 sequence is 13 residues long. Per germline, CDR1 SGHRS and CDR2 YFSETQ.

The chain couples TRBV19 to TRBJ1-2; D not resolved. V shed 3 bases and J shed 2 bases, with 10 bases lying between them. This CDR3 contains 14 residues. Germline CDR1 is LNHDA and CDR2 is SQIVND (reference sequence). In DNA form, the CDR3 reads TGTGCCAGTAGTATCCGGGCAGCCAACTATGGCTACACCTTC. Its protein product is CASSIRAANYGYTF.